This is a list of T cell receptor beta chains from one sample in a study of T cells after yellow fever vaccination. TCRdb used MiXCR to reprocess the 5' RACE reads, holding one entry per CDR3 protein. The table includes some 550,000 distinct CDR3 sequences, 15% to 20% detected once. Here the sequenced sample was PBMCs, taken 15 days after the yellow fever booster vaccination. These receptors all come from a young man who received the YFV17D yellow fever vaccine. Each CDR3 is given with its conserved first and last residue. The order of the fields is V gene, D gene, clone size, J gene, CDR3 protein, CDR3 DNA. D genes are given only for firm matches. Size tells how often a clone was seen (once, few, many) or the class of an expanded clone, and some rows leave it out.

TRBV6-2/TRBV6-3,NA,NA,TRBJ2-7,CASSPAQGVHEQYF,TGTGCCAGCAGTCCCGCCCAAGGGGTGCACGAGCAGTACTTC
TRBV5-1,TRBD1,few,TRBJ1-1,CASSLPGTGNTEAFF,TGCGCCAGCAGCCTGCCCGGGACAGGGAACACTGAAGCTTTCTTT
TRBV12-3/TRBV12-4,TRBD2,few,TRBJ2-3,CASSLGPGLAGGGDTQYF,TGTGCCAGCAGTCTTGGCCCAGGACTAGCGGGAGGAGGAGATACGCAGTATTTT
TRBV28,TRBD2,NA,TRBJ2-5,CASSLLAEQETQYF,TGTGCCAGCAGTTTACTAGCGGAGCAAGAGACCCAGTACTTC
TRBV6-5,NA,NA,TRBJ2-7,CASSYSRQGYEQYF,TGTGCCAGCAGTTACTCGAGGCAGGGCTACGAGCAGTACTTC
TRBV5-1,TRBD1,few,TRBJ1-2,CASSPRQGYGYTF,TGCGCCAGCAGTCCGAGACAGGGATATGGCTACACCTTC
TRBV6-2/TRBV6-3,NA,NA,TRBJ2-2,CASSGGLANTGELFF,TGTGCCAGCAGTGGTGGGTTAGCGAACACCGGGGAGCTGTTTTTT
TRBV12-3/TRBV12-4,NA,NA,TRBJ2-1,CASFGDYYNEQFF,TGTGCCAGCTTTGGCGACTACTACAATGAGCAGTTCTTC
TRBV20-1,NA,few,TRBJ2-4,CSAYYEDKNIQYF,TGCAGTGCTTACTACGAAGACAAAAACATTCAGTACTTC
TRBV11-1,TRBD1,NA,TRBJ2-6,CASSRIRGQGPAGANVLTF,TGTGCCAGCAGCCGGATCCGGGGACAGGGGCCCGCTGGGGCCAACGTCCTGACTTTC
TRBV6-2/TRBV6-3,NA,many,TRBJ2-7,CASSQADEQYF,TGTGCCAGCAGTCAAGCGGACGAGCAGTACTTC
TRBV19,NA,NA,TRBJ1-4,CASGHRVLNEKLFF,TGTGCCAGTGGGCACCGGGTTCTAAATGAAAAACTGTTTTTT
TRBV7-3,TRBD2,few,TRBJ2-2,CASSKGLADGELFF,TGTGCCAGCAGCAAGGGACTAGCTGACGGGGAGCTGTTTTTT
TRBV15,NA,few,TRBJ2-1,CATSRERGSLNEQFF,TGTGCCACCAGCAGAGAGCGGGGTTCCCTGAATGAGCAGTTCTTC
TRBV7-7,NA,NA,TRBJ2-1,CASSHGYPPDEQFF,TGTGCTAGTAGTCACGGCTACCCCCCCGATGAGCAGTTCTTC
TRBV7-6,TRBD2,few,TRBJ2-3,CASSLRAGASDTQYF,TGTGCCAGCAGCTTGCGAGCGGGAGCCTCAGATACGCAGTATTTT
TRBV27,NA,NA,TRBJ2-1,CASSSGTREQFF,TGTGCCAGCAGTTCAGGGACCCGTGAGCAGTTCTTC